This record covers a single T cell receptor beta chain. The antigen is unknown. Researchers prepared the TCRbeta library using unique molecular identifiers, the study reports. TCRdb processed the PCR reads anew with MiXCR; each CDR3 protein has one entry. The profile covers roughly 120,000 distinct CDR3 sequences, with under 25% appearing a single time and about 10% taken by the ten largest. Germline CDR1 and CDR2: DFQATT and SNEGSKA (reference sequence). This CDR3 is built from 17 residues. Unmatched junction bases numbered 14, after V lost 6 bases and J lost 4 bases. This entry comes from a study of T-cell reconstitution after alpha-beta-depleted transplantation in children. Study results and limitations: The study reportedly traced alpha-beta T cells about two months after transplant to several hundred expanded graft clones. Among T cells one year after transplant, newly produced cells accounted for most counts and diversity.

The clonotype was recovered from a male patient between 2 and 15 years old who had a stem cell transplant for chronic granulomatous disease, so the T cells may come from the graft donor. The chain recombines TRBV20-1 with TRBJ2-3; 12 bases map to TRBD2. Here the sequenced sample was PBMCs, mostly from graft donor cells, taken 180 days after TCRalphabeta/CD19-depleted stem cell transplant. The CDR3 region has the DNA TGCAGTGCCCTGACTAGCGGGGGACCCGCAAGCGCAGATACGCAGTATTTT. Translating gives CSALTSGGPASADTQYF.